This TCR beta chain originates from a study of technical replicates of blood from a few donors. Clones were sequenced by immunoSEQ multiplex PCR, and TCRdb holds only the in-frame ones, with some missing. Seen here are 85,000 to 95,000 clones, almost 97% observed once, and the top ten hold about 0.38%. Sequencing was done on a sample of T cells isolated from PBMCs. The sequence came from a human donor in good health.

DNA of the CDR3: TGTGCCAGCAGCATGGGACAAACAAGTAACTATGGCTACACCTTC. Translation: CASSMGQTSNYGYTF. The chain joins TRBV7-2 to TRBJ1-2, with a possible D match to TRBD1 (6 bases). Germline lookup yields CDR1 SGHTA and CDR2 FQGNSA. V gave up 5 bases and J gave up 1 base, with 14 bases separating them. The CDR3 is 15 residues long.